The 26 T cell receptor beta chains reported below all come from one sample, sequenced in a study of blood T cell repertoires in COVID-19. TCRdb's copy holds only in-frame clones and misses some; the assay was immunoSEQ multiplex PCR. The sample has 150,000 to 180,000 clones, 70% to 90% seen once. Sequenced sample: peripheral blood. The source is a woman aged 60-75 years with COVID-19, enrolled during active disease.

The rearrangement links TRBV10-3 to TRBJ1-5; 9 bases line up with TRBD1. The CDR3 is 14 amino acids. Germline V gene lookup returns CDR1 ENHRY and CDR2 SYGVKD. V lost 6 bases, J lost 6 bases, and 6 bases stayed unmatched. DNA of the CDR3: TGTGCCATCAGCGTACAGGGGGCTGGTCAGCCCCAGCATTTT. Its protein product is CAISVQGAGQPQHF.

The rearrangement links TRBV2 to TRBJ2-3; maybe TRBD2 (5 bases). With 6 bases removed from V and 2 bases from J, the gap between germline ends came to 12 bases. There are 14 residues in the CDR3. Germline values: CDR1 SNHLY, CDR2 FYNNEI. The CDR3 loop reads CASRVQRYTDTQYF. The CDR3 DNA sequence: TGTGCCAGCAGGGTACAGCGGTACACAGATACGCAGTATTTT.

The V call is TRBV7-9, the J call TRBJ1-1, with TRBD1 as a possible D gene (6 bases). The CDR3 totals 16 residues. Germline V gene lookup returns CDR1 SEHNR and CDR2 FQNEAQ (reference sequence). Trimming took off 6 bases at V and 1 base at J, with 18 bases between the two ends. The CDR3 DNA sequence: TGTGCCAGCAGTTCTAGGGGGACATCTCGGAACACTGAAGCTTTCTTT. Its protein is CASSSRGTSRNTEAFF.

The CDR3 here is CASSYRLANTGELFF. In DNA form, the CDR3 reads TGTGCCAGCAGTTACCGGTTAGCGAACACCGGGGAGCTGTTTTTT. The chain employs TRBV6-5 and TRBJ2-2; no reliable D call. The CDR3 extends over 15 amino acids. The germline V and J ends were trimmed by 2 bases and 0 bases, with 7 bases remaining between them. Germline CDR1 MNHEY, CDR2 SVGAGI.

J is TRBJ1-1 and V is TRBV9; 7 bases match TRBD1. The V gene's germline CDR1 is SGDLS and CDR2 YYNGEE. This CDR3 is 16 amino acids long. V dropped 4 bases and J dropped 4; count of bases not matched to a gene: 13. The chain's CDR3 is CASSPRLADRATEAFF. The CDR3 nucleotides read TGTGCCAGCAGCCCGAGGCTTGCTGACAGGGCCACTGAAGCTTTCTTT.

This chain joins TRBV25-1 and TRBJ1-2; TRBD1 might be the D (6 bases). This CDR3 contains 13 residues. V was shortened by 4 bases and J by 3 bases, with 9 bases between the two germline ends. Germline CDR1 is MGHDK and CDR2 is SYGVNS. The CDR3 DNA sequence: TGTGCCAGCAGTGCGTACAGGGACTATGGCTACACCTTC. Residues: CASSAYRDYGYTF.

The rearrangement links TRBV19 to TRBJ1-2, with TRBD1 identical over 7 bases. Germline V CDR1 and CDR2: LNHDA, SQIVND (reference sequence). The CDR3 extends over 13 amino acids. The trim removed 1 base at V and 6 bases at J, leaving 2 bases unmatched. The CDR3: CASSIGQGNGYTF. The DNA for the CDR3 is TGTGCCAGTAGTATAGGACAGGGAAATGGCTACACCTTC.

The V call is TRBV6-5, the J call TRBJ2-3; maybe TRBD1 (5 bases). Trimming cost V 4 bases and J 1 base, with 12 bases left between them. Germline V gene data show CDR1 as MNHEY and CDR2 as SVGAGI. CDR3 length equals 15 residues. The CDR3 bases are TGTGCCAGCAGTTCCCAGGGCTGGGGCACAGATACGCAGTATTTT. Translation gives CASSSQGWGTDTQYF.

This rearrangement joins TRBV7-3 to TRBJ1-2, with D tentatively TRBD1 (6 bases). Germline V gives CDR1 SGHTA, CDR2 FQGTGA. The V gene lost 5 bases and the J gene lost 13 bases, with 38 bases spanning the gap. This CDR3 spans 19 amino acids. CDR3 sequence reads: CASSREASGVFWIDDALTF. CDR3 nucleotide sequence: TGTGCCAGCAGCCGAGAGGCCTCAGGGGTGTTTTGGATAGACGATGCTCTCACCTTC.

The chain couples TRBV7-9 to TRBJ1-4; 8 nucleotides match TRBD1. V lost 5 bases, J lost 2 bases, and 4 bases stayed unmatched. This CDR3 is built from 15 residues. The germline CDR1 and CDR2 sequences are SEHNR and FQNEAQ (reference sequence). CDR3 region: CASSVRQGTNEKLFF. The CDR3 bases are TGTGCCAGCAGCGTCCGACAGGGGACTAATGAAAAACTGTTTTTT.

The V call is TRBV7-9, the J call TRBJ1-2; D is perhaps TRBD1 (5 bases). CDR3 length equals 15 residues. Germline V gene data show CDR1 as SEHNR and CDR2 as FQNEAQ (reference sequence). V gave up 4 bases and J gave up 5 bases, with 17 bases separating them. CDR3 in amino acids: CASSSFLGVLYGYTF. The CDR3 bases are TGTGCCAGCAGCTCTTTTTTAGGGGTTCTTTATGGCTACACCTTC.

The count of this clone is one. The V gene is TRBV5-1, the J gene TRBJ1-1, with 7 positions matching TRBD1. Germline loops: CDR1 SGHRS, CDR2 YFSETQ. J gave up 3 bases and V 2 bases, and 10 bases lay outside the gene matches. CDR3 length: 16 residues. The CDR3 DNA follows: TGCGCCAGCAGCTTAGGTGGGACAGTGACTTACACTGAAGCTTTCTTT. As protein: CASSLGGTVTYTEAFF.

This clone was observed a few times. This chain uses TRBV7-9 with TRBJ1-1; TRBD1 agrees at 10 bases. Trimming cost V 4 bases and J 0 bases; bases outside gene matches: 5. CDR3 length: 16 amino acids. Germline loops: CDR1 SEHNR, CDR2 FQNEAQ (reference sequence). The CDR3 region is CASSSSTGGLNTEAFF. CDR3 coding DNA: TGTGCCAGCAGCTCTTCGACAGGGGGCTTGAACACTGAAGCTTTCTTT. Variable domain in full (rest from reference TRBV7-9 and TRBJ1-1): DTGVSQNPRHKITKRGQNVTFRCDPISEHNRLYWYRQTLGQGPEFLTYFQNEAQLEKSRLLSDRFSAERPKGSFSTLEIQRTEQGDSAMYLCASSSSTGGLNTEAFFGQGTRLTVV.

The chain combines TRBV24-1 with TRBJ2-3; 8 bases line up with TRBD1. The CDR3 is 16 amino acids. J was trimmed by 1 base and V by 5 bases; bases with no gene match: 7. The germline V gene has CDR1 KGHDR and CDR2 SFDVKD. The CDR3 is CATSALDRVGTDTQYF. The CDR3 nucleotides read TGTGCCACCAGTGCCTTGGACAGGGTGGGCACAGATACGCAGTATTTT.

The rearrangement uses TRBV6-6 and TRBJ2-2; 9 nucleotides agree with TRBD1. CDR3 size: 16 residues. Germline V gives CDR1 MNHNY, CDR2 SVGAGI (reference sequence). Germline trimming cut 5 bases from V and 6 bases from J; bases unmatched to any gene: 10. This chain's CDR3 is CASSLVGQGAPGELFF. For the CDR3, the DNA is TGTGCCAGCAGTCTGGTGGGACAGGGTGCACCCGGGGAGCTGTTTTTT.

This chain uses TRBV3-1 (or the pseudogene TRBV3-2) with TRBJ1-1; no firm D call. Germline V gene data show CDR1 as LGHDT and CDR2 as YNNKEL (reference sequence). This CDR3 is 15 amino acids long. Deletions cut 6 bases from V and 1 base from J, with 15 bases between. CDR3 coding DNA: TGTGCCAGCAGTTTTAGACCAAGAGGGAACACTGAAGCTTTCTTT. Translation: CASSFRPRGNTEAFF.

The J gene is TRBJ1-6, the V gene TRBV7-9, with no clear D. CDR1 is SEHNR, CDR2 FQNEAQ, per germline (reference sequence). The germline V and J ends were trimmed by 8 bases and 0 bases, with 11 bases remaining between them. The CDR3 extends over 15 amino acids. The CDR3 sequence is CASEQSNSYNSPLHF. Written as DNA, the CDR3 is TGTGCCAGCGAACAGTCCAACTCCTATAATTCACCCCTCCACTTT. The full variable domain, rest sourced from reference TRBV7-9 and TRBJ1-6, is DTGVSQNPRHKITKRGQNVTFRCDPISEHNRLYWYRQTLGQGPEFLTYFQNEAQLEKSRLLSDRFSAERPKGSFSTLEIQRTEQGDSAMYLCASEQSNSYNSPLHFGNGTRLTVT.

The chain couples TRBV9 to TRBJ2-5, with D perhaps TRBD2 (5 bases). Trimming removed 3 bases at V and 8 bases at J, with 11 bases between. CDR1 and CDR2 (germline): SGDLS, YYNGEE. This CDR3 spans 12 amino acids. CDR3 protein: CASSDPGLTQYF. The DNA for the CDR3 is TGTGCCAGCAGCGACCCTGGACTTACCCAGTACTTC.

The chain combines TRBV12-3 or TRBV12-4 with TRBJ1-2; D is ambiguous. This CDR3 comprises 12 residues. With 4 bases removed from V and 4 bases from J, the gap between germline ends came to 7 bases. The CDR3 nucleotides are TGTGCCAGCAGTTCCCAATTCTATGGCTACACCTTC. As protein: CASSSQFYGYTF.

The chain recombines TRBV27 with TRBJ2-3; possible D gene TRBD2, 5 bases. CDR1 and CDR2 from the germline V gene are MNHEY and SMNVEV (reference sequence). This CDR3 has 14 residues. Trimming cost V 2 bases and J 4 bases, with 10 bases left between them. Here the CDR3 reads CASSLEGPPDTQYF. As DNA, the CDR3 is TGTGCCAGCAGTTTAGAGGGCCCCCCAGATACGCAGTATTTT.

The rearrangement joins TRBV24-1 to TRBJ2-3, with 7 bases lining up with TRBD2. The V gene's germline CDR1 is KGHDR and CDR2 SFDVKD. This CDR3 region has 16 residues. Trimming cost V 3 bases and J 2 bases; bases outside gene matches: 7. The CDR3 coding sequence is TGTGCCACCAGTGATGCCCGGCGGGGGAACACAGATACGCAGTATTTT. This sequence encodes CATSDARRGNTDTQYF.

This rearrangement joins TRBV5-1 to TRBJ1-2; 8 bases agree with TRBD1. This CDR3 contains 14 residues. Germline trimming cut 4 bases from V and 8 bases from J; bases unmatched to any gene: 10. Germline loops: CDR1 SGHRS, CDR2 YFSETQ. Here the CDR3 reads CASSPTQGAGGYTF. The DNA of the CDR3 is TGCGCCAGCAGCCCCACCCAGGGGGCGGGGGGCTACACCTTC.

The table lists this clone with a count of one. The chain recombines TRBV6-6 with TRBJ2-1, with 8 bases identical to TRBD2. CDR3 length equals 16 residues. Germline-derived CDR1 and CDR2 are MNHNY and SVGAGI (reference sequence). Trimming took 2 bases from V and 0 from J; bases not matched to a gene: 3. CDR3 loop: CASSYVSGSSYNEQFF. The CDR3 nucleotides read TGTGCCAGCAGTTACGTCAGCGGGAGCTCCTACAATGAGCAGTTCTTC.

The V and J genes are TRBV19 and TRBJ1-4; D remains unclear. V was shortened by 11 bases and J by 0 bases, with 16 bases between the two germline ends. The germline V gene encodes CDR1 LNHDA and CDR2 SQIVND (reference sequence). The CDR3 runs 15 residues. CDR3 sequence: CAVARGVTTNEKLFF. In nucleotides, the CDR3 is TGTGCCGTGGCCCGGGGAGTGACAACTAATGAAAAACTGTTTTTT. Full variable domain (rest looked up from reference TRBV19 and TRBJ1-4): DGGITQSPKYLFRKEGQNVTLSCEQNLNHDAMYWYRQDPGQGLRLIYYSQIVNDFQKGDIAEGYSVSREKKESFPLTVTSAQKNPTAFYLCAVARGVTTNEKLFFGSGTQLSVL.

This clone was found a few times. The chain joins TRBV6-5 to TRBJ2-3, with 8 bases aligning to TRBD2. V was pared by 5 bases and J by 0 bases, with 1 base of the junction left unmatched. The CDR3 is 14 residues long. Germline V gene data show CDR1 as MNHEY and CDR2 as SVGAGI. The CDR3 loop reads CASSQRESTDTQYF. In DNA, the CDR3 is TGTGCCAGCAGTCAGCGGGAGAGCACAGATACGCAGTATTTT.

This clone came up once. The genes are TRBV25-1 and TRBJ1-1; the match to TRBD1 covers 8 bases. Per germline, CDR1 MGHDK and CDR2 SYGVNS. The CDR3 has 14 amino acids. With V trimmed by 7 bases and J by 5 bases, 9 bases remained unmatched. Here the CDR3 reads CASTGQGLGTEAFF. DNA for the CDR3: TGTGCCAGCACAGGACAGGGTTTGGGTACTGAAGCTTTCTTT.